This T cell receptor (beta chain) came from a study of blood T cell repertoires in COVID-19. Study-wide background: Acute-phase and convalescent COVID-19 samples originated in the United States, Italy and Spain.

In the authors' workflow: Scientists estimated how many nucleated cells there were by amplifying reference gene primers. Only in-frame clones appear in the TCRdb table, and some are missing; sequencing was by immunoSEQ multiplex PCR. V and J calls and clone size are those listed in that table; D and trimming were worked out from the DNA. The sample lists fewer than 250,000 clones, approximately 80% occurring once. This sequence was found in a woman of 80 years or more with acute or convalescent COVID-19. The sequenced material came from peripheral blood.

CDR3 loop: CASSYTSGGAAGNGYTF. CDR3 coding DNA: TGTGCCAGCAGCTATACGTCAGGGGGCGCCGCGGGGAATGGCTACACCTTC. The chain combines TRBV9 with TRBJ1-2; 8 bases are shared with TRBD1. The CDR3 loop spans 17 amino acids. V trimming: 4 bases; J trimming: 6 bases; junction bases outside the gene matches: 17. Germline V gene lookup returns CDR1 SGDLS and CDR2 YYNGEE.